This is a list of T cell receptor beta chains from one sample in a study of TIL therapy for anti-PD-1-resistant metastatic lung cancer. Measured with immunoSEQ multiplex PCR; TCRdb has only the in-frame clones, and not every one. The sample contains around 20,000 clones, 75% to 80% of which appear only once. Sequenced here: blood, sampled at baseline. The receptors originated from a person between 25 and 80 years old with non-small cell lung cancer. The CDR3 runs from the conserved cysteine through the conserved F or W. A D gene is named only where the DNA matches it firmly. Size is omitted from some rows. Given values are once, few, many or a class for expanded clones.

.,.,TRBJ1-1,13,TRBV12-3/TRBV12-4,CASRLQRNTEAFF,TGTGCCAGCAGACTTCAGAGGAACACTGAAGCTTTCTTT
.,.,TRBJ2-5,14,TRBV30,CAWSLGANQETQYF,TGTGCCTGGAGTCTGGGGGCTAATCAAGAGACCCAGTACTTC
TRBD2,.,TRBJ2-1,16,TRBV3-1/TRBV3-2,CASSLRLAGVNNEQFF,TGTGCCAGCAGCCTCCGACTAGCGGGAGTTAACAATGAGCAGTTCTTC
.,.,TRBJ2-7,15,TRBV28,CASSPPGDSTYEQYF,TGTGCCAGCAGTCCCCCCGGGGACTCTACCTACGAGCAGTACTTC
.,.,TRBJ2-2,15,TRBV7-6,CASSPTFKGPKELFF,TGTGCCAGCAGCCCCACCTTTAAGGGGCCGAAGGAGCTGTTTTTT
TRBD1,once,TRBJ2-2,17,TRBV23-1,CASSPTRQGGNTGELFF,TGCGCCAGCAGTCCAACCAGACAGGGGGGGAACACCGGGGAGCTGTTTTTT
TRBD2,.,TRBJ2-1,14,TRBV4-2,CASSQGAGGREQFF,TGTGCCAGCAGCCAAGGGGCGGGAGGGCGAGAGCAGTTCTTC
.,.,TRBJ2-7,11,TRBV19,CASKGREEQYF,TGTGCCAGTAAAGGCCGGGAGGAGCAGTACTTC
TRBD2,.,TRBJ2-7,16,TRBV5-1,CASSSPRLAGDYEQYF,TGCGCCAGCAGCTCCCCGAGACTAGCGGGAGACTACGAGCAGTACTTC
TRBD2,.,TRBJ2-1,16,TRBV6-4,CASSVRASGATDEQFF,TGTGCCAGCAGTGTTCGCGCTAGCGGGGCGACGGATGAGCAGTTCTTC
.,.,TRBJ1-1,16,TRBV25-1,CASSELGGRLNTEAFF,TGTGCCAGCAGTGAATTAGGTGGACGGCTGAACACTGAAGCTTTCTTT
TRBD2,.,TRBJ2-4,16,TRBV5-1,CASSVSGGTAKNIQYF,TGCGCCAGCAGCGTCAGCGGGGGGACAGCCAAAAACATTCAGTACTTC
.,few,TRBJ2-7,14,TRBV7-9,CASSWRVSPYEQYF,TGTGCCAGCAGCTGGAGGGTTTCCCCTTACGAGCAGTACTTC
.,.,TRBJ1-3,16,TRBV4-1,CASSHILRAKGNTIYF,TGCGCCAGCAGCCATATCCTAAGGGCGAAGGGAAACACCATATATTTT
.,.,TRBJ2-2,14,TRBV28,CASKVQGNTGELFF,TGTGCCAGCAAGGTACAGGGCAACACCGGGGAGCTGTTTTTT
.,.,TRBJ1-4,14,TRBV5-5,CASSLEWGNEKLFF,TGTGCCAGCAGCTTGGAGTGGGGCAATGAAAAACTGTTTTTT
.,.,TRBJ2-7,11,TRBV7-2,CASSPGYEQYF,TGTGCCAGCAGCCCCGGCTACGAGCAGTACTTC
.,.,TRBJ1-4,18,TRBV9,CASSAIDLIVRSGEKLFF,TGTGCCAGCAGCGCCATCGACCTCATAGTTAGGTCGGGTGAAAAACTGTTTTTT
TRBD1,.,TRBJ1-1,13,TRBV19,CASRGQGDTEAFF,TGTGCCAGTAGAGGTCAGGGGGACACTGAAGCTTTCTTT
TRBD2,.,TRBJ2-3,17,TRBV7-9,CASSLAWASGGTDTQYF,TGTGCCAGCAGCTTAGCTTGGGCTAGCGGGGGGACAGATACGCAGTATTTT
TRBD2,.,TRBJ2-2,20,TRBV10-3,CAISEVRTIAGVINTGELFF,TGTGCCATCAGTGAGGTTCGGACTATAGCGGGCGTGATTAACACCGGGGAGCTGTTTTTT
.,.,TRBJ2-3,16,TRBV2,CASSRPGALARDTQYF,TGTGCCAGCAGTAGGCCAGGGGCCCTTGCACGAGATACGCAGTATTTT
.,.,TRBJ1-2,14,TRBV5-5,CASSLAEPMRGYTF,TGTGCCAGCAGCTTGGCCGAGCCAATGCGGGGCTACACCTTC
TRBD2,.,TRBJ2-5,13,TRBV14,CASSRPGGETQYF,TGTGCCAGCAGCCGGCCGGGGGGGGAGACCCAGTACTTC
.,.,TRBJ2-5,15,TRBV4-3,CASSQDRGFQETQYF,TGCGCCAGCAGCCAAGATAGGGGCTTCCAAGAGACCCAGTACTTC
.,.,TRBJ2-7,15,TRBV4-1,CASGLREGQTYEQYF,TGCGCCAGCGGTCTCCGGGAGGGACAGACCTACGAGCAGTACTTC